Presented here are 23 T cell receptor beta chains from one specimen sequenced in a study of Ad26.COV2.S vaccination and SARS-CoV-2 variants. This table comes from immunoSEQ multiplex PCR, and its TCRdb copy is limited to in-frame clones, with some not included. The data contain hundreds of thousands of clones, roughly 90% of them singletons. The sample's treatment: some 19 received Ad26.COV2.S at low or high dose, single or two shots; about 5 received placebo; per-sample allocation not given. After the first vaccine or placebo injection, samples were drawn on day 63. This specimen was peripheral blood, taken in a trial of Ad26.COV2.S vaccine versus placebo. The receptors derive from a person aged 18-60 years who received the Ad26.COV2.S COVID-19 vaccine or a placebo.

The rearrangement joins TRBV4-1 to TRBJ2-7, with 8 bases lining up with TRBD1. CDR1 and CDR2 (germline): MGHRA, YSYEKL. Unmatched junction bases numbered 11, after V lost 1 base and J lost 6 bases. The CDR3 totals 16 residues. CDR3 sequence: CASSQGVPGQDIEQYF. The CDR3 DNA reads as TGCGCCAGCAGCCAAGGAGTCCCGGGACAGGATATCGAGCAGTACTTC.

J is TRBJ2-7 and V is TRBV6-1, with D perhaps TRBD1 or TRBD2 (5 bases each). The CDR3 has 15 amino acids. The V gene's germline CDR1 is MNHNS and CDR2 SASEGT. V lost 2 bases to trimming and J lost 3 bases, with 14 bases between them. The CDR3 region is CASSEIGAEFYEQYF. In DNA, the CDR3 is TGTGCCAGCAGTGAAATCGGGGCAGAATTCTACGAGCAGTACTTC.

The chain is built from TRBV6-2 or TRBV6-3 and TRBJ2-1; 8 bases line up with TRBD2. This CDR3 region has 15 residues. The V and J ends lost 6 bases and 5 bases, in that order; junction bases with no gene match: 9. Germline CDR1 reads MNHEY; CDR2 reads SVGEGT. The CDR3 is CASSATSGQNNEQFF. The CDR3, as DNA: TGTGCCAGCAGCGCTACTAGCGGCCAAAACAATGAGCAGTTCTTC.

V is TRBV16 and J is TRBJ1-2; D remains ambiguous. The CDR3 sequence is 12 residues long. The V end was cut by 1 base, the J end by 7 bases, with 7 bases between. The germline V gene encodes CDR1 KGHSY and CDR2 FQNENV. The CDR3 spells CASSQFGSGYTF. Here the CDR3 DNA reads TGTGCCAGCAGCCAATTTGGGTCTGGCTACACCTTC.

This CDR3 is CASSLAGGRADEQYF. The CDR3 region has the DNA TGTGCCAGCAGCTTGGCTGGCGGGAGGGCCGACGAGCAGTACTTC. V is TRBV5-5 and J is TRBJ2-7; 9 positions agree with TRBD2. The V gene's germline CDR1 is SGHKS and CDR2 YYEKEE (reference sequence). The J segment lost 5 bases and the V segment lost 0 bases, leaving 6 bases of the junction unmatched. The CDR3 sequence is 15 residues long.

The chain joins TRBV21-1 to TRBJ1-5. TRBV21-1 is designated a pseudogene. The CDR3 is made up of 12 amino acids. CDR3 residues: CASRKGHQPQHF. The CDR3 DNA reads TGTGCCAGCAGAAAAGGTCATCAGCCCCAGCATTTT.

V usage is TRBV19 and J usage is TRBJ1-1; D might be TRBD1 (5 bases). The V gene's germline CDR1 is LNHDA and CDR2 SQIVND (reference sequence). This CDR3 contains 11 residues. V was trimmed by 3 bases and J by 6 bases, leaving 5 bases between them. CDR3 loop: CASSIRAEAFF. The CDR3 region has the DNA TGTGCCAGTAGTATCAGGGCTGAAGCTTTCTTT.

Details on this clone: Other DNA sequences within the sample encode an identical CDR3. V gene TRBV7-9 combines with J gene TRBJ2-7, with D unresolved. Trimming took off 5 bases at V and 3 bases at J, with 5 bases between the two ends. There are 11 residues in the CDR3. Germline lookup yields CDR1 SEHNR and CDR2 FQNEAQ (reference sequence). The CDR3 sequence: CASSPNYEQYF. The CDR3 DNA reads TGTGCCAGCAGCCCCAACTACGAGCAGTACTTC. Full variable domain (remainder filled in from reference TRBV7-9 and TRBJ2-7): DTGVSQNPRHKITKRGQNVTFRCDPISEHNRLYWYRQTLGQGPEFLTYFQNEAQLEKSRLLSDRFSAERPKGSFSTLEIQRTEQGDSAMYLCASSPNYEQYFGPGTRLTVT.

The chain joins TRBV7-9 to TRBJ2-7, with 7 bases that match TRBD1. Losses at the gene ends were 1 base for V and 3 bases for J; bases not matched to a gene: 6. CDR1 and CDR2 (germline): SEHNR, FQNEAQ (reference sequence). The CDR3 consists of 15 residues. This CDR3 is CASSLGQGRFYEQYF. The CDR3 nucleotides are TGTGCCAGCAGCTTAGGACAGGGTCGTTTCTACGAGCAGTACTTC.

The V call is TRBV4-3, the J call TRBJ1-4; a possible D gene is TRBD1 (6 bases). Trimming stripped 1 base from V and 8 bases from J, with 11 bases between. The CDR3 is 14 amino acids. Germline V gene sequence: CDR1 LGHNA, CDR2 YSLEER. The CDR3 spells CASSQGQESEKLFF. The CDR3 DNA sequence: TGCGCCAGCAGCCAAGGACAGGAGTCGGAAAAACTGTTTTTT.

The rearrangement links TRBV7-2 to TRBJ1-3; D is ambiguous. The length of the CDR3 is 14 residues. V shed 6 bases and J shed 2 bases, with 11 bases lying between them. The germline V gene encodes CDR1 SGHTA and CDR2 FQGNSA. The CDR3 DNA reads as TGTGCCAGCAGTCACGACAATACTGGAAACACCATATATTTT. Its translation is CASSHDNTGNTIYF.

The gene calls are TRBV6-6 and TRBJ2-5; perhaps TRBD1 as D (6 bases). Germline CDR1 MNHNY, CDR2 SVGAGI (reference sequence). Trimming stripped 0 bases from V and 3 bases from J, with 8 bases between. There are 14 residues in the CDR3. The chain's CDR3 is CASSYSNREETQYF. The CDR3 DNA reads as TGTGCCAGCAGTTACTCGAACAGGGAAGAGACCCAGTACTTC.

The chain couples TRBV2 to TRBJ2-3; 10 positions match TRBD1. From germline, CDR1 is SNHLY and CDR2 FYNNEI. The CDR3 runs to 14 residues. The ends lost 9 bases at V and 4 bases at J; junction bases unmatched: 7. The CDR3 nucleotides are TGTGCCAGACGCCGTGGGACAGGGGCAGATACGCAGTATTTT. Amino acid sequence: CARRRGTGADTQYF.

The chain couples TRBV7-9 to TRBJ2-1; D unresolved. Trimming took off 4 bases at V and 8 bases at J, with 9 bases between the two ends. Germline assignment: CDR1 SEHNR and CDR2 FQNEAQ (reference sequence). CDR3 length equals 12 residues. This CDR3 is CASSSHSDEQFF. In nucleotides, the CDR3 is TGTGCCAGCAGCTCACACTCCGATGAGCAGTTCTTC.

The genes are TRBV5-4 and TRBJ2-7; D remains ambiguous. Trimming shortened V by 1 base and J by 4 bases, and 15 bases separated the two germline ends. There are 15 residues in the CDR3. The germline V gene encodes CDR1 SGHNT and CDR2 YYREEE (reference sequence). The CDR3 loop reads CASSLTVTQTYEQYF. The CDR3 region has the DNA TGTGCCAGCAGCTTGACAGTGACACAAACTTACGAGCAGTACTTC.

The chain joins TRBV24-1 to TRBJ1-2; a possible D gene is TRBD1 (5 bases). In germline, CDR1 is KGHDR, CDR2 SFDVKD. V dropped 0 bases and J dropped 4 bases, with 14 bases sitting between them. This CDR3 spans 16 amino acids. CDR3 protein: CATSDLRSGISYGYTF. In DNA form, the CDR3 reads TGTGCCACCAGTGATTTGCGCTCAGGGATTTCCTATGGCTACACCTTC.

This clone was detected only once. DNA of the CDR3: TGTGCCAGCTCAACCACTGGACAGGGGTACGAGCAGTACTTC. This translates into CASSTTGQGYEQYF. This chain connects TRBV18 to TRBJ2-7; 9 bases agree with TRBD1. V lost 5 bases, J lost 4 bases, and 6 bases stayed unmatched. This CDR3 comprises 14 residues. Per germline, CDR1 KGHSH and CDR2 LQKENI.

The V and J genes are TRBV5-5 and TRBJ1-2; no firm D call. The V end was cut by 3 bases, the J end by 4 bases, with 7 bases between. The CDR3 sequence is 12 residues long. Germline V gene sequence: CDR1 SGHKS, CDR2 YYEKEE (reference sequence). The CDR3 nucleotides are TGTGCCAGCAGCTACCAAGCCTATGGCTACACCTTC. Its protein product is CASSYQAYGYTF. The full variable domain, in which reference TRBV5-5 and TRBJ1-2 provide the parts outside the CDR3, is DAGVTQSPTHLIKTRGQQVTLRCSPISGHKSVSWYQQVLGQGPQFIFQYYEKEERGRGNFPDRFSARQFPNYSSELNVNALLLGDSALYLCASSYQAYGYTFGSGTRLTVV.

J is TRBJ1-2 and V is TRBV7-9; D unresolved. CDR1 and CDR2 from the germline V gene are SEHNR and FQNEAQ (reference sequence). The CDR3 covers 14 residues. The V end lost 4 bases, the J end lost 7 bases, and 16 bases lay between the germline ends. The CDR3 here is CASSSETVAGGYTF. CDR3 in DNA: TGTGCCAGCAGCTCAGAGACGGTCGCTGGTGGCTACACCTTC.

The V and J genes are TRBV6-5 and TRBJ2-3; D may correspond to TRBD1 or TRBD2 (5 bases each). V lost 5 bases, J lost 4 bases, and 13 bases lay in between. The CDR3 is made up of 14 amino acids. Germline V gene sequence: CDR1 MNHEY, CDR2 SVGAGI. CDR3 residues: CASSPQGRPDTQYF. The DNA of the CDR3 is TGTGCCAGCAGTCCCCAGGGACGACCAGATACGCAGTATTTT.

The chain joins TRBV4-1 to TRBJ2-6, with D possibly called TRBD1 or TRBD2 (5 bases each). The CDR3 spans 17 residues. Looked up from germline, CDR1 is MGHRA and CDR2 is YSYEKL. V was cut by 7 bases and J by 0 bases, with 16 bases left in between. The CDR3 DNA follows: TGCGCCAGCACCCCCGGGACGGGAAGCTCTGGGGCCAACGTCCTGACTTTC. This translates into CASTPGTGSSGANVLTF.

The chain recombines TRBV6-5 with TRBJ2-3, with TRBD2 as a possible D gene (5 bases). V lost 2 bases to trimming and J lost 3 bases, with 15 bases between them. There are 16 residues in the CDR3. Germline loops: CDR1 MNHEY, CDR2 SVGAGI. The CDR3 loop is CASSYKRQARTDTQYF. Here the CDR3 DNA reads TGTGCCAGCAGTTACAAGCGGCAGGCAAGGACAGATACGCAGTATTTT.

This chain joins TRBV30 and TRBJ1-5; perhaps TRBD1 as D (6 bases). The CDR3 contains 15 residues. Germline V CDR1 and CDR2: GTSNPN, SVGIG (reference sequence). V was pared by 3 bases and J by 5 bases, with 17 bases between. The CDR3 nucleotides read TGTGCCTGGAGAAAGGGAGGGGGTGCTTATCAGCCCCAGCATTTT. As protein: CAWRKGGGAYQPQHF.